Reported below is one TCR beta chain. Its target is unknown. Measured with immunoSEQ multiplex PCR; TCRdb has only the in-frame clones, and not every one. The profile shows fewer than 150,000 clones, 80% to 90% of them singletons. This entry belongs to a study of cytomegalovirus exposure and HLA in healthy donors. CDR1 is SGHRS and CDR2 is YFSETQ in the germline V gene. This CDR3 contains 17 residues. V shed 1 base and J 2 bases; nucleotides not matched to a gene: 5. Study-level findings and limits: The listing of roughly 160 TCR beta chains classed them as cytomegalovirus-associated. The tendency of first-cohort TCR clusters to co-occur in the 90 to 150 validation repertoires emerged from a later analysis. Most TCR sequences were uncommon, yet certain public TCRs appeared in many donors.

The sample was PBMCs. This TCR was sampled from a man between 18 and 35 years old in good health and CMV-seropositive. J is TRBJ2-3 and V is TRBV5-1, with TRBD1 identical over 12 bases. CDR3 region: CASSLNAGQGATDTQYF. CDR3 in DNA: TGCGCCAGCAGCTTGAACGCGGGACAGGGGGCCACAGATACGCAGTATTTT.